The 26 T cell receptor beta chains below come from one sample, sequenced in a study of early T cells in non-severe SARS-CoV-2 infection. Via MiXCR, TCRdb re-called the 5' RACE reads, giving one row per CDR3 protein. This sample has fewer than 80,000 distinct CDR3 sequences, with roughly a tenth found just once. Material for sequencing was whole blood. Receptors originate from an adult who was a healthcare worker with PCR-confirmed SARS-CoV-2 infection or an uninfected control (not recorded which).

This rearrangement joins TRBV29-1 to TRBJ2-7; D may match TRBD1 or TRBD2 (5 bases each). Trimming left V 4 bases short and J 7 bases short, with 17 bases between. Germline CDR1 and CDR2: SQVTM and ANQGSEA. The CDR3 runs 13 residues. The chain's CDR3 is CSVGGRTSGEQYF. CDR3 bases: TGCAGCGTTGGGGGACGGACGTCTGGAGAGCAGTACTTC.

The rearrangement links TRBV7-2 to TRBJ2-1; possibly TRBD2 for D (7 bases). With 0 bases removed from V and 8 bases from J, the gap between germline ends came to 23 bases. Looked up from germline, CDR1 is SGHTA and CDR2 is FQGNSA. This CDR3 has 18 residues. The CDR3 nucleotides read TGTGCCAGCAGCTTAGCGGCGCTAGCGGTTACCAGGGGAGATGAGCAGTTCTTC. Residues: CASSLAALAVTRGDEQFF.

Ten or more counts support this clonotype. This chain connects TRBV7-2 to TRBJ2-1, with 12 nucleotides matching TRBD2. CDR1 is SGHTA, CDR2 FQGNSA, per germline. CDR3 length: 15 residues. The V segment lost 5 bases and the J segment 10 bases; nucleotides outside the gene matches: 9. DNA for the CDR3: TGTGCCAGCAGCCCTTGGACTAGCGGGACCGGGGAGCAGTTCTTC. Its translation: CASSPWTSGTGEQFF.

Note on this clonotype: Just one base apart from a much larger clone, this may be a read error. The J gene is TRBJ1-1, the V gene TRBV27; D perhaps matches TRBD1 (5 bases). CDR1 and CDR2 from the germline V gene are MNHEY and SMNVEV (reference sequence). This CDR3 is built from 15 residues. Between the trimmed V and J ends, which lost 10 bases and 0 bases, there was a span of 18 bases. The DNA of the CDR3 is TGTGCCACCAGGGTCACTCCTGCAGTGAACACTGAAGCTTTCTTT. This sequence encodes CATRVTPAVNTEAFF.

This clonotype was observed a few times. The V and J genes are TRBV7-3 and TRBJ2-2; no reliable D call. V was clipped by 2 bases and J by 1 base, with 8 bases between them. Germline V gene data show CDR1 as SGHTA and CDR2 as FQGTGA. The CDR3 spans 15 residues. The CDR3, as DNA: TGTGCCAGCAGCTTAGGGTTGCAGAACACCGGGGAGCTGTTTTTT. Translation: CASSLGLQNTGELFF.

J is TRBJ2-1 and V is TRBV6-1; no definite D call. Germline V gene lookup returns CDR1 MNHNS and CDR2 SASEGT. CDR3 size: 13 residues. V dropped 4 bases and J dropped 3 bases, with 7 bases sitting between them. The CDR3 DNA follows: TGTGCCAGCAGTGTGGCAGTCTACAATGAGCAGTTCTTC. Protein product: CASSVAVYNEQFF.

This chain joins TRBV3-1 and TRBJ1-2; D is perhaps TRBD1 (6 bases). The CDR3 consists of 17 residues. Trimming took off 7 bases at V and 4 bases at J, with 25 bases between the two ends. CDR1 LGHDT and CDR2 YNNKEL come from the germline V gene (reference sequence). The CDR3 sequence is CASNQGSLTGGFYGYTF. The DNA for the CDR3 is TGTGCCAGCAACCAGGGGAGTCTGACCGGCGGGTTCTATGGCTACACCTTC.

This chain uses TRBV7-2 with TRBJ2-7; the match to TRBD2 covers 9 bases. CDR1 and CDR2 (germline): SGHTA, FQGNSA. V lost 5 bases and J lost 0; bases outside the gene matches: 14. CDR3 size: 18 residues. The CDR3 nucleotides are TGTGCCAGCAGCCCACCCCCGGGACTAGCCTCATACTCCTACGAGCAGTACTTC. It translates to CASSPPPGLASYSYEQYF.

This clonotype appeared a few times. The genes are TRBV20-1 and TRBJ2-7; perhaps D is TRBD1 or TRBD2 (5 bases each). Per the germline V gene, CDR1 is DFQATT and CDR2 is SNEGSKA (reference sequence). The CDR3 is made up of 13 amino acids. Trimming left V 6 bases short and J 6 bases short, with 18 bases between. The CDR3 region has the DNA TGCAGTGCGAGGGGATACAGCGATTTCGAGCAGTACTTC. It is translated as CSARGYSDFEQYF.

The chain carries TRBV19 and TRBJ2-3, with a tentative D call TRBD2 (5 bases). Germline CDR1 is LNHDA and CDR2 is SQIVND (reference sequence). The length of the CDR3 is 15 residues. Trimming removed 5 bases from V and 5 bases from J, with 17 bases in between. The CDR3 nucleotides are TGTGCCAGTAGTGCTGAGGGTGGCTTTCAAGATACGCAGTATTTT. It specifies CASSAEGGFQDTQYF.

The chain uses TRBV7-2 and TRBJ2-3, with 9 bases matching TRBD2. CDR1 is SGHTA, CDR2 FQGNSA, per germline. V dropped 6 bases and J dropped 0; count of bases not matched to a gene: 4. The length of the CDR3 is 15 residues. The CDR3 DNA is TGTGCCAGCAGTGTAACTAGCGGGAGCACAGATACGCAGTATTTT. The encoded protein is CASSVTSGSTDTQYF.

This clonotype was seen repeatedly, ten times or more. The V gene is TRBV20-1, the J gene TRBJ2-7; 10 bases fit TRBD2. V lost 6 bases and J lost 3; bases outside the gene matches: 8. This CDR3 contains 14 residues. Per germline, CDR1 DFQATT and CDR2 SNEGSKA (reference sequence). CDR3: CSALLAGKDYEQYF. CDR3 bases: TGCAGTGCATTACTAGCGGGGAAGGACTACGAGCAGTACTTC.

The DNA of the CDR3 is TGCAGTGCTAGAGGCGCTGGACTACTACCGAACTACAATGAGCAGTTCTTC. Protein: CSARGAGLLPNYNEQFF. The chain has TRBV20-1 and TRBJ2-1; D is perhaps TRBD2 (6 bases). Germline-derived CDR1 and CDR2 are DFQATT and SNEGSKA (reference sequence). V was pared by 1 base and J by 3 bases, with 19 bases between. CDR3 length: 17 amino acids.

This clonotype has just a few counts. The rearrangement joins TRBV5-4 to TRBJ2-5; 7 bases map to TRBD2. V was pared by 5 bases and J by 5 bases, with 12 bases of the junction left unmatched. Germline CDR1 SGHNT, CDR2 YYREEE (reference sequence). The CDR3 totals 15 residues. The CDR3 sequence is CASSQKGEGGETQYF. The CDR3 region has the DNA TGTGCCAGCAGTCAGAAAGGAGAGGGAGGGGAGACCCAGTACTTC.

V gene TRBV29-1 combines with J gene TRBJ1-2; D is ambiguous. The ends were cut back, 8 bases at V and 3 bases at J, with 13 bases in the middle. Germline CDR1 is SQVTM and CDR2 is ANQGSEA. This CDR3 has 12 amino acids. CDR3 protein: CSSTFLDYGYTF. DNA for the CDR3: TGCAGCAGTACTTTCTTGGACTATGGCTACACCTTC.

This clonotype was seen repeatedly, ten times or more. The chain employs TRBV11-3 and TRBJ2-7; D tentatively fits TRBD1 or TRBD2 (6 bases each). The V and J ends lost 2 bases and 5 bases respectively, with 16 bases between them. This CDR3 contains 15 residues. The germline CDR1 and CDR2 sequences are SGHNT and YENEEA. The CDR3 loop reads CASSLLPPRGHEQYF. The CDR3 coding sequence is TGTGCCAGCAGCTTACTCCCGCCTCGGGGGCACGAGCAGTACTTC. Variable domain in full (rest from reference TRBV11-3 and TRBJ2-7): EAGVVQSPRYKIIEKKQPVAFWCNPISGHNTLYWYLQNLGQGPELLIRYENEEAVDDSQLPKDRFSAERLKGVDSTLKIQPAELGDSAVYLCASSLLPPRGHEQYFGPGTRLTVT.

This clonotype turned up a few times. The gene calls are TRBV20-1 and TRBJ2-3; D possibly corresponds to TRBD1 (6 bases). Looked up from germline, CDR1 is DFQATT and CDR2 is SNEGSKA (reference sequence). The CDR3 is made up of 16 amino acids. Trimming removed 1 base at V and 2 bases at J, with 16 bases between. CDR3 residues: CSARGPGTTNTDTQYF. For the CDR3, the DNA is TGCAGTGCTAGAGGCCCCGGGACAACTAACACAGATACGCAGTATTTT.

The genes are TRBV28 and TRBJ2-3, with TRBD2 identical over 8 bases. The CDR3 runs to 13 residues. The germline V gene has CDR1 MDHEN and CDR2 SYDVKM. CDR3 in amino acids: CAVGRASTDTQYF. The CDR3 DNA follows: TGTGCTGTCGGGAGGGCTAGCACAGATACGCAGTATTTT.

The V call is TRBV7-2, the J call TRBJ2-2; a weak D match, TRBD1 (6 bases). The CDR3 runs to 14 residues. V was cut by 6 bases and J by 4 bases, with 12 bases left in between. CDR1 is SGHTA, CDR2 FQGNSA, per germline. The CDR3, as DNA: TGTGCCAGCAGGCAAGGGGGTGCCACCGGGGAGCTGTTTTTT. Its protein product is CASRQGGATGELFF.

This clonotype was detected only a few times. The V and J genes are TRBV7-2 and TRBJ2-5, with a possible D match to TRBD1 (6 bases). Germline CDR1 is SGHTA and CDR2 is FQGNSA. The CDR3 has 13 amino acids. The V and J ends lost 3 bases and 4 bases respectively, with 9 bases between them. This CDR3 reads CASSFPQGETQYF. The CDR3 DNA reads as TGTGCCAGCAGCTTCCCACAGGGAGAGACCCAGTACTTC.

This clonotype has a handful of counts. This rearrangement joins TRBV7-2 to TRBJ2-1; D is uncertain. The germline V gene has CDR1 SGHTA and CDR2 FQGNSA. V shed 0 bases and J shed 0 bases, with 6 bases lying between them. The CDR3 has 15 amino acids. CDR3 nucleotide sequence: TGTGCCAGCAGCTTAGCTACTTTCTCCTACAATGAGCAGTTCTTC. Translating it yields CASSLATFSYNEQFF.

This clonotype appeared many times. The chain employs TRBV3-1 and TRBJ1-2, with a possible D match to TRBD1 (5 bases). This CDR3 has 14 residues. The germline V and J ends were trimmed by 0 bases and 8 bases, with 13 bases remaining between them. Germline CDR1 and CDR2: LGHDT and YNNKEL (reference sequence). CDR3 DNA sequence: TGTGCCAGCAGCCAAGACAGCGGTGGGGCAGGCTACACCTTC. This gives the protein CASSQDSGGAGYTF.

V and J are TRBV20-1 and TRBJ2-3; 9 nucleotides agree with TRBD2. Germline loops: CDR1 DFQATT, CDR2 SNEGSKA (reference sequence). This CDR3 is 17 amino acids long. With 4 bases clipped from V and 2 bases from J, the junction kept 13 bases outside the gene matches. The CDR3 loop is CSATPPRTSASTDTQYF. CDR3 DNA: TGCAGTGCTACCCCTCCTCGGACTAGCGCCTCCACAGATACGCAGTATTTT.

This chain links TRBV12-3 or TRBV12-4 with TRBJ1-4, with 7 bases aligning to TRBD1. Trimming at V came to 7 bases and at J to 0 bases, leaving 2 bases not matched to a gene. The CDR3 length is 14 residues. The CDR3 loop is CASNTGATNEKLFF. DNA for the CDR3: TGTGCCAGCAATACAGGGGCAACTAATGAAAAACTGTTTTTT.

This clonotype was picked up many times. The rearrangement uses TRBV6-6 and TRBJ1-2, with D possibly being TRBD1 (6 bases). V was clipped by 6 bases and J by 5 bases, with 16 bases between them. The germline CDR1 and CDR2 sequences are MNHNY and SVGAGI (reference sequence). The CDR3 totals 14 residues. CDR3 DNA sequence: TGTGCCAGCAGGGAGGGGGGACCTGGGTATGGCTACACCTTC. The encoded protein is CASREGGPGYGYTF.

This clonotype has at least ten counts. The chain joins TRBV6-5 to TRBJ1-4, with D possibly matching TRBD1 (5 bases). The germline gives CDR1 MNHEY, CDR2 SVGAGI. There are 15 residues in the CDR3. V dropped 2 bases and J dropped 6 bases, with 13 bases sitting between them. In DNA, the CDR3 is TGTGCCAGCAGTTACCAATTTGGGACTTATGAAAAACTGTTTTTT. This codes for CASSYQFGTYEKLFF.